This TCR beta chain was observed in a study of T cell responses to AZD1222 COVID-19 vaccine. Study conclusions and caveats: Most donors were white British, females outnumbered males, and clonal diversity was possibly underestimated.

Generated by immunoSEQ multiplex PCR, the TCRdb table keeps only in-frame clones and is missing some. This repertoire shows roughly 260,000 clones, just over 90% found once; its top ten account for 0.5% to 0.65%. The V gene's germline CDR1 is SGHAT and CDR2 FQNNGV. V was cut by 0 bases and J by 2 bases, with 8 bases left in between. CDR3 length equals 15 residues. Comment on this clone: Its cognate antigen is unknown.

This specimen consisted of peripheral blood, obtained on day 0 of AZD1222 vaccination. The V gene is TRBV11-2, the J gene TRBJ2-1; D is unresolved. The TCR comes from an adult in good health. The CDR3 DNA sequence: TGTGCCAGCAGCTTAGATGTGCCCCCCTACAATGAGCAGTTCTTC. This gives the protein CASSLDVPPYNEQFF.